The clone carrying this T cell receptor (beta chain) has a single count. TCRdb reanalysed the PCR reads using MiXCR and keeps one entry per CDR3 protein. The sample has under 20,000 distinct CDR3 sequences, around 40% seen once. The data derive from a study of tumor-infiltrating lymphocytes in oesophageal squamous cell carcinoma. V was cut by 0 bases and J by 7 bases, with 10 bases left in between. The CDR3 spans 14 residues. CDR1 is MDHEN and CDR2 is SYDVKM in the germline V gene. The TCR originated in a female donor with esophageal squamous cell carcinoma. The chain is built from TRBV28 and TRBJ1-5, with D unresolved. The sequenced sample consisted of normal esophageal tissue next to the tumor. The CDR3 bases are TGTGCCAGCAGTTTATGGTCGTGGGAGCAGCCCCAGCATTTT. Encoded protein: CASSLWSWEQPQHF.